These 28 T cell receptor beta chains share one sample of origin, sequenced in a study of blood T cell repertoires in COVID-19. Profiling relied on immunoSEQ multiplex PCR, and the TCRdb table lists in-frame clones only, not all of them. Of under 250,000 clones in the sample, under 90% were seen once. Sequenced input: PBMCs or T cells enriched from blood (not recorded which). The receptors derive from a woman between 45 and 60 years old who had been exposed to COVID-19.

This clone was seen a few times. This chain uses TRBV10-3 with TRBJ1-4, with 9 bases fitting TRBD1. The CDR3 consists of 17 residues. Germline lookup yields CDR1 ENHRY and CDR2 SYGVKD. Losses at the gene ends were 5 bases for V and 7 bases for J; bases not matched to a gene: 14. The CDR3 loop is CAISRTKQGAQGEKLFF. For the CDR3, the DNA is TGTGCCATCAGTAGGACTAAACAGGGGGCGCAAGGTGAAAAACTGTTTTTT.

The chain joins TRBV19 to TRBJ1-6; the match to TRBD1 covers 9 bases. CDR3 length equals 13 residues. Germline V lookup: CDR1 LNHDA, CDR2 SQIVND (reference sequence). With 8 bases clipped from V and 9 bases from J, the junction kept 5 bases outside the gene matches. The CDR3 nucleotides are TGTGCCAGTGGACAGGGGATCGGTTCACCCCTCCACTTT. Encoded protein: CASGQGIGSPLHF.

V and J are TRBV5-4 and TRBJ2-1; 11 bases are a match to TRBD2. This CDR3 spans 17 amino acids. The germline gives CDR1 SGHNT, CDR2 YYREEE (reference sequence). V trimming: 2 bases; J trimming: 11 bases; junction bases outside the gene matches: 15. CDR3 region: CASSFGARSGGGTQQFF. CDR3 bases: TGTGCCAGCAGCTTCGGAGCGCGTAGCGGGGGGGGTACGCAGCAGTTCTTC.

Comments on this clone: The same CDR3 can be traced to other DNA sequences in this sample. The chain combines TRBV29-1 with TRBJ1-2; a weak D match, TRBD1 (5 bases). Germline loops: CDR1 SQVTM, CDR2 ANQGSEA. Trimming stripped 4 bases from V and 3 bases from J, with 9 bases between. The CDR3 sequence is 12 residues long. The CDR3 DNA reads TGCAGCGTTGGGCAGGGCGACTATGGCTACACCTTC. Translating it yields CSVGQGDYGYTF.

This chain uses TRBV12-3 or TRBV12-4 with TRBJ1-5; TRBD1 might be the D (5 bases). V lost 1 base and J 9 bases, leaving 10 bases between the germline ends. CDR3 length equals 13 residues. The CDR3, as DNA: TGTGCCAGCAGTTTAGGGGGCTCGGGGCCCCAGCATTTT. It encodes CASSLGGSGPQHF.

This clone was counted a single time. CDR3 sequence: CASSQGEDGYSPLHF. In DNA form, the CDR3 reads TGCGCCAGCAGCCAAGGGGAGGACGGGTATTCACCCCTCCACTTT. This sequence joins TRBV4-1 and TRBJ1-6; D unresolved. Germline V gene sequence: CDR1 MGHRA, CDR2 YSYEKL. V lost 1 base and J 8 bases, leaving 12 bases between the germline ends. The CDR3 totals 15 residues.

V and J are TRBV19 and TRBJ1-1, with 9 bases lining up with TRBD1. The length of the CDR3 is 17 residues. Trimming cost V 1 base and J 4 bases; bases outside gene matches: 10. Germline V gene lookup returns CDR1 LNHDA and CDR2 SQIVND (reference sequence). The CDR3 sequence: CASSIGTGVGFFTEAFF. The CDR3 nucleotides read TGTGCCAGTAGTATAGGGACAGGGGTGGGATTTTTCACTGAAGCTTTCTTT.

This sequence joins TRBV19 and TRBJ1-2, with 8 nucleotides matching TRBD1. Per the germline V gene, CDR1 is LNHDA and CDR2 is SQIVND (reference sequence). CDR3 size: 13 residues. The trim removed 6 bases at V and 8 bases at J, leaving 8 bases unmatched. The CDR3 sequence is CASSPGGLRGYTF. CDR3 DNA sequence: TGTGCCAGTAGCCCAGGGGGCTTGCGGGGCTACACCTTC.

The V gene is TRBV5-1, the J gene TRBJ2-5, with TRBD2 as a possible D gene (5 bases). Trimming pared 5 bases from V and 2 bases from J, leaving 16 bases between. CDR3 size: 15 residues. Germline V lookup: CDR1 SGHRS, CDR2 YFSETQ. The CDR3 spells CASSQTATRQETQYF. CDR3 nucleotide sequence: TGCGCCAGCAGTCAAACGGCCACTAGGCAAGAGACCCAGTACTTC.

This chain's CDR3 is CASSLYWGYQETQYF. CDR3 DNA: TGTGCCAGCAGCTTATACTGGGGCTATCAAGAGACCCAGTACTTC. The chain has TRBV7-2 and TRBJ2-5; maybe TRBD1 (5 bases). The CDR3 runs to 15 residues. Trimming removed 2 bases at V and 2 bases at J, with 12 bases between. Germline CDR1 reads SGHTA; CDR2 reads FQGNSA. The full variable domain, rest sourced from reference TRBV7-2 and TRBJ2-5, is GAGVSQSPSNKVTEKGKDVELRCDPISGHTALYWYRQSLGQGLEFLIYFQGNSAPDKSGLPSDRFSAERTGGSVSTLTIQRTQQEDSAVYLCASSLYWGYQETQYFGPGTRLLVL.

This clone has only a few counts. This rearrangement joins TRBV12-5 to TRBJ1-1; TRBD1 agrees at 9 bases. CDR3 length: 16 amino acids. Germline loops: CDR1 LGHNT, CDR2 FRNRAP. With V trimmed by 5 bases and J by 3 bases, 10 bases remained unmatched. The CDR3 spells CASGPYRGLEDTEAFF. The DNA of the CDR3 is TGTGCTAGTGGTCCATACAGGGGGCTAGAGGACACTGAAGCTTTCTTT. The full variable domain, completed using reference TRBV12-5 and TRBJ1-1, is DARVTQTPRHKVTEMGQEVTMRCQPILGHNTVFWYRQTMMQGLELLAYFRNRAPLDDSGMPKDRFSAEMPDATLATLKIQPSEPRDSAVYFCASGPYRGLEDTEAFFGQGTRLTVV.

The chain employs TRBV19 and TRBJ2-2; 13 bases are shared with TRBD2. CDR3 size: 17 residues. Germline assignment: CDR1 LNHDA and CDR2 SQIVND (reference sequence). The junction had 4 bases not matched to a gene; V was cut back by 4 bases and J by 2 bases. This chain's CDR3 is CASSRTSGGANTGELFF. The DNA for the CDR3 is TGTGCCAGTAGTAGGACTAGCGGGGGTGCTAACACCGGGGAGCTGTTTTTT.

The rearrangement joins TRBV5-1 to TRBJ1-1; D not resolved. The CDR3 has 14 amino acids. Germline CDR1 is SGHRS and CDR2 is YFSETQ. The V end lost 4 bases, the J end lost 2 bases, and 12 bases lay between the germline ends. The CDR3 nucleotides are TGCGCCAGCAGCCCTTCGCGCGGCAACACTGAAGCTTTCTTT. Its protein product is CASSPSRGNTEAFF. The entire variable domain, with the rest obtained from reference TRBV5-1 and TRBJ1-1, is as follows: KAGVTQTPRYLIKTRGQQVTLSCSPISGHRSVSWYQQTPGQGLQFLFEYFSETQRNKGNFPGRFSGRQFSNSRSEMNVSTLELGDSALYLCASSPSRGNTEAFFGQGTRLTVV.

The chain carries TRBV10-2 and TRBJ2-7; D is unclear. Germline V lookup: CDR1 WSHSY, CDR2 SAAADI. CDR3 size: 11 residues. The V end was cut by 3 bases, the J end by 4 bases, with 4 bases between. The CDR3 sequence: CASSDSYEQYF. The CDR3 bases are TGCGCCAGCAGTGACAGTTACGAGCAGTACTTC.

This chain joins TRBV5-1 and TRBJ2-1; 11 bases are shared with TRBD2. The CDR3 covers 16 residues. V gave up 4 bases and J gave up 6 bases; unmatched junction bases: 9. Germline V gene sequence: CDR1 SGHRS, CDR2 YFSETQ. CDR3: CASSRSTSGVFNEQFF. The CDR3 region has the DNA TGCGCCAGCAGCCGCTCGACTAGCGGGGTTTTCAATGAGCAGTTCTTC.

A remark on this clone: A read error may account for a junction end that differs from germline. V usage is TRBV6-5 and J usage is TRBJ2-4; TRBD2 might be the D (6 bases). CDR3 length equals 15 residues. The germline gives CDR1 MNHEY, CDR2 SVGAGI. In DNA, the CDR3 is TGTGCCAGCAGTGACTCGAGCAGGAGGGGAAACATTCAGTACTTC. It codes for CASSDSSRRGNIQYF.

The rearrangement links TRBV20-1 to TRBJ1-4; no clear D gene. Trimming took 2 bases from V and 8 from J, leaving 6 bases between them. The germline CDR1 and CDR2 sequences are DFQATT and SNEGSKA (reference sequence). The length of the CDR3 is 11 residues. The CDR3 DNA sequence: TGCAGTGCTAGATTGCGGGAAAAACTGTTTTTT. Translating it yields CSARLREKLFF.

This clone occurred once. The chain has TRBV2 and TRBJ1-1, with 9 bases that match TRBD1. CDR3 length: 14 amino acids. Germline assignment: CDR1 SNHLY and CDR2 FYNNEI. The V segment lost 4 bases and the J segment 10 bases; nucleotides outside the gene matches: 10. The CDR3 region is CASSVATGGIRAFF. CDR3 DNA: TGTGCCAGCAGTGTCGCGACAGGGGGTATTCGAGCTTTCTTT.

This sequence joins TRBV28 and TRBJ1-3; 7 nucleotides align to TRBD1. The V segment lost 2 bases and the J segment 0 bases; nucleotides outside the gene matches: 7. The CDR3 covers 17 residues. CDR1 MDHEN and CDR2 SYDVKM come from the germline V gene. The CDR3 here is CASSLRTGAFSGNTIYF. The CDR3 nucleotides read TGTGCCAGCAGTTTACGTACAGGGGCCTTCTCTGGAAACACCATATATTTT.

The V gene is TRBV18, the J gene TRBJ1-4; the D gene is possibly TRBD1 (5 bases). CDR3 length: 14 residues. CDR1 and CDR2 (germline): KGHSH, LQKENI. The germline V and J ends were trimmed by 2 bases and 8 bases, with 12 bases remaining between them. The CDR3 DNA sequence: TGTGCCAGCTCACCAGGCAGGGCCAAGGAAAAACTGTTTTTT. Translating gives CASSPGRAKEKLFF.

The V call is TRBV2, the J call TRBJ2-7; the match to TRBD2 covers 7 bases. CDR3 length: 15 amino acids. In germline, CDR1 is SNHLY, CDR2 FYNNEI. V shed 0 bases, J shed 2 bases, and the junction held 4 bases outside the gene matches. The CDR3 region has the DNA TGTGCCAGCAGTGAAGCGGGCGGGGGAGCCTACGAGCAGTACTTC. Translating it yields CASSEAGGGAYEQYF.

This clone was seen more than once but under ten times. J is TRBJ1-2 and V is TRBV5-6; D is unresolved. CDR1 is SGHDT, CDR2 YYEEEE, per germline. The CDR3 length is 14 residues. The V end lost 4 bases, the J end lost 5 bases, and 15 bases lay between the germline ends. The CDR3 sequence: CASSEARVGYGYTF. In DNA form, the CDR3 reads TGTGCCAGCAGCGAAGCCCGGGTTGGGTATGGCTACACCTTC.

The rearrangement joins TRBV9 to TRBJ1-1; 7 bases match TRBD1. Germline CDR1 and CDR2: SGDLS and YYNGEE. After removal of 0 bases from V and 7 bases from J, the junction contained 6 bases not matched to a gene. This CDR3 has 14 amino acids. The CDR3 protein is CASSVDRGRGEAFF. The CDR3 DNA follows: TGTGCCAGCAGCGTAGATAGGGGGCGAGGTGAAGCTTTCTTT.

This CDR3 is CASSAGGKVVQYF. The DNA for the CDR3 is TGTGCCAGCAGCGCGGGGGGGAAGGTCGTACAGTACTTC. The V gene is TRBV12-3 or TRBV12-4, the J gene TRBJ2-7; the match to TRBD2 covers 9 bases. CDR3 length equals 13 residues. Trimming took 6 bases from V and 10 from J; bases not matched to a gene: 10.

This clone occurred once. CDR3 coding DNA: TGTGCCAGCAGTACCGACAGGGGCCCCGAAGCTTTCTTT. Residues: CASSTDRGPEAFF. The gene calls are TRBV12-3 or TRBV12-4 and TRBJ1-1; TRBD1 aligns across 8 bases. With 5 bases clipped from V and 8 bases from J, the junction kept 7 bases outside the gene matches. This CDR3 has 13 amino acids.

The V and J genes are TRBV19 and TRBJ2-3; TRBD2 might be the D (6 bases). This CDR3 spans 14 amino acids. The V end lost 5 bases, the J end lost 1 base, and 10 bases lay between the germline ends. CDR1 LNHDA and CDR2 SQIVND come from the germline V gene (reference sequence). DNA for the CDR3: TGTGCCAGTAGTCGGGACTTTCGCACAGATACGCAGTATTTT. It codes for CASSRDFRTDTQYF.

The chain joins TRBV5-6 to TRBJ1-1; D is perhaps TRBD1 (6 bases). V was clipped by 2 bases and J by 6 bases, with 20 bases between them. Germline assignment: CDR1 SGHDT and CDR2 YYEEEE. The CDR3 is 16 amino acids. The CDR3 region has the DNA TGTGCCAGCAGCTTCGGTTTAGGGGGGGCCACCTCTGAAGCTTTCTTT. Protein sequence: CASSFGLGGATSEAFF. The full variable domain, rest sourced from reference TRBV5-6 and TRBJ1-1, is DAGVTQSPTHLIKTRGQQVTLRCSPKSGHDTVSWYQQALGQGPQFIFQYYEEEERQRGNFPDRFSGHQFPNYSSELNVNALLLGDSALYLCASSFGLGGATSEAFFGQGTRLTVV.

This clone was found once. This rearrangement joins TRBV4-1 to TRBJ1-1; no clear D. Germline CDR1 reads MGHRA; CDR2 reads YSYEKL. V gave up 4 bases and J gave up 3 bases, with 21 bases separating them. The CDR3 length is 17 residues. DNA of the CDR3: TGCGCCAGCAGCCTATTCCCCATGGTCGGGATCCACACTGAAGCTTTCTTT. It yields the protein CASSLFPMVGIHTEAFF.